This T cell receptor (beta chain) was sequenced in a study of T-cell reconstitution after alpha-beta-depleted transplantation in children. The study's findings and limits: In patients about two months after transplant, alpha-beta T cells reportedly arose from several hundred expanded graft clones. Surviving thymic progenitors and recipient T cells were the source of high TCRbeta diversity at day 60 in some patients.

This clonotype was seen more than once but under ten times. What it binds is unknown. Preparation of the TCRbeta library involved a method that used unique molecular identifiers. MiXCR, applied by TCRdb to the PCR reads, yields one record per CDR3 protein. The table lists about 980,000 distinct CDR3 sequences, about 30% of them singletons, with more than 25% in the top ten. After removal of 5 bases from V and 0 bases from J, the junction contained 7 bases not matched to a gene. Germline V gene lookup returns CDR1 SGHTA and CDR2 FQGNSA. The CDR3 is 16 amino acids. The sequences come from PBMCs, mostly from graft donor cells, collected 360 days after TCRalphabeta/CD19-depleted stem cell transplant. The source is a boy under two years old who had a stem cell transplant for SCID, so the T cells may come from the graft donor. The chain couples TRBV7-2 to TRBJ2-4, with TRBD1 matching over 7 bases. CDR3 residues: CASSPRDSIAKNIQYF. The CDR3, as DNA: TGTGCCAGCAGCCCCAGGGACAGCATAGCCAAAAACATTCAGTACTTC.